What follows are 26 T cell receptor beta chains derived from one specimen sequenced in a study of blood T cell repertoires in COVID-19. Sequencing used immunoSEQ multiplex PCR; TCRdb keeps in-frame clones, though not all of them. The sample contains roughly 100,000 clones, roughly four fifths of which appear only once. The sample comprised peripheral blood. These receptors originate from an elderly man with COVID-19, enrolled during active disease.

The chain carries TRBV7-9 and TRBJ1-4; the D gene is possibly TRBD1 (6 bases). Germline V gene lookup returns CDR1 SEHNR and CDR2 FQNEAQ (reference sequence). CDR3 size: 15 residues. Trimming removed 1 base from V and 8 bases from J, with 14 bases in between. The CDR3 reads CASSLGQGRDEKLFF. CDR3 nucleotides: TGTGCCAGCAGCTTAGGGCAGGGGAGGGACGAAAAACTGTTTTTT.

The chain couples TRBV5-4 to TRBJ1-1, with a possible D match to TRBD1 (5 bases). This CDR3 contains 11 residues. From germline, CDR1 is SGHNT and CDR2 YYREEE (reference sequence). The V end lost 4 bases, the J end lost 10 bases, and 11 bases lay between the germline ends. For the CDR3, the DNA is TGTGCCAGCAGCATAGACAGTTCAGCTTTCTTT. Protein: CASSIDSSAFF.

The genes are TRBV27 and TRBJ1-1; 12 nucleotides match TRBD1. In germline, CDR1 is MNHEY, CDR2 SMNVEV (reference sequence). The CDR3 is 18 amino acids. Unmatched junction bases numbered 9, after V lost 4 bases and J lost 0 bases. This chain's CDR3 is CASSSPGTGGGMNTEAFF. CDR3 sequence (DNA): TGTGCCAGCAGTTCGCCCGGGACAGGGGGCGGAATGAACACTGAAGCTTTCTTT.

V is TRBV5-4 and J is TRBJ2-1; 8 bases line up with TRBD1. V trimming: 4 bases; J trimming: 7 bases; junction bases outside the gene matches: 10. Looked up from germline, CDR1 is SGHNT and CDR2 is YYREEE (reference sequence). CDR3 length equals 15 residues. The CDR3 region is CASSLGTGQMNEQFF. The CDR3 coding sequence is TGTGCCAGCAGCCTCGGGACAGGTCAAATGAATGAGCAGTTCTTC.

The CDR3 DNA sequence: TGTGCCAGCAGTCCAAGGGGTGGCGACCTTTACGAGCAGTACTTC. Its translation: CASSPRGGDLYEQYF. The V call is TRBV27, the J call TRBJ2-7, with D possibly TRBD1 on 5 matching bases. V shed 5 bases and J shed 4 bases, with 18 bases lying between them. Germline CDR1 reads MNHEY; CDR2 reads SMNVEV (reference sequence). CDR3 length: 15 residues.

The rearrangement uses TRBV20-1 and TRBJ2-7; 9 bases map to TRBD2. The CDR3 extends over 15 amino acids. CDR1 and CDR2 (germline): DFQATT, SNEGSKA (reference sequence). Trimming cost V 3 bases and J 0 bases; bases outside gene matches: 6. The DNA for the CDR3 is TGCAGTGCTAGTCGAGCGGGGGGTAGCTCCTACGAGCAGTACTTC. This sequence encodes CSASRAGGSSYEQYF.

CDR3 DNA: TGTGCCAGCAGCCCGTCGACAGGGACCTTCGCTGAAGCTTTCTTT. This gives the protein CASSPSTGTFAEAFF. The chain uses TRBV9 and TRBJ1-1; 7 nucleotides match TRBD1. The V gene end was trimmed by 4 bases and the J gene end by 6 bases; junction bases not matched to a gene: 12. Germline V gene data show CDR1 as SGDLS and CDR2 as YYNGEE. This CDR3 contains 15 residues.

The V call is TRBV11-2, the J call TRBJ1-1; TRBD1 agrees at 9 bases. Germline assignment: CDR1 SGHAT and CDR2 FQNNGV. This CDR3 is 14 amino acids long. The V gene end was trimmed by 1 base and the J gene end by 9 bases; junction bases not matched to a gene: 6. The CDR3 is CASSLAPGQGQAFF. CDR3 in DNA: TGTGCCAGCAGCTTAGCTCCGGGACAGGGACAAGCTTTCTTT.

The chain combines TRBV6-5 with TRBJ1-6; possible D gene TRBD1, 6 bases. The CDR3 has 14 residues. Trimming cost V 7 bases and J 5 bases, with 12 bases left between them. Germline CDR1 reads MNHEY; CDR2 reads SVGAGI. The CDR3 loop is CASTTGGHNSPLHF. For the CDR3, the DNA is TGTGCCAGCACTACCGGGGGGCATAATTCACCCCTCCACTTT.

The rearrangement links TRBV27 to TRBJ2-7; D is undetermined. This CDR3 has 12 amino acids. The germline V gene encodes CDR1 MNHEY and CDR2 SMNVEV (reference sequence). V shed 7 bases and J shed 2 bases, with 9 bases lying between them. The CDR3 is CASISPAYEQYF. CDR3 sequence (DNA): TGTGCCAGCATCTCACCAGCCTACGAGCAGTACTTC.

This clone was seen just once. The V gene is TRBV6-2 or TRBV6-3, the J gene TRBJ2-7, with 7 bases matching TRBD1. V shed 2 bases and J 0 bases; nucleotides not matched to a gene: 10. The CDR3 consists of 17 residues. CDR1 and CDR2 from the germline V gene are MNHEY and SVGEGT. CDR3 residues: CASSYDRTGPSSYEQYF. CDR3 DNA sequence: TGTGCCAGCAGTTACGATCGGACAGGACCAAGCTCCTACGAGCAGTACTTC.

This sequence joins TRBV7-6 and TRBJ2-5; TRBD1 matches 8 bases. J lost 2 bases, V lost 4 bases, and 9 bases had no gene match. The germline CDR1 and CDR2 sequences are SGHVS and FNYEAQ. The CDR3 runs to 16 residues. Here the CDR3 reads CASSSRTGPLQETQYF. DNA for the CDR3: TGTGCCAGCAGCTCCCGGACAGGGCCCCTACAAGAGACCCAGTACTTC.

This sequence joins TRBV5-1 and TRBJ1-6; the D gene is possibly TRBD1 (5 bases). Trimming cost V 0 bases and J 7 bases, with 8 bases left between them. CDR3 size: 14 residues. Germline V gives CDR1 SGHRS, CDR2 YFSETQ. CDR3 in amino acids: CASSLDNRNSPLHF. DNA of the CDR3: TGCGCCAGCAGCTTGGATAACAGGAATTCACCCCTCCACTTT. Together with reference TRBV5-1 and TRBJ1-6, the CDR3 gives the full variable domain: KAGVTQTPRYLIKTRGQQVTLSCSPISGHRSVSWYQQTPGQGLQFLFEYFSETQRNKGNFPGRFSGRQFSNSRSEMNVSTLELGDSALYLCASSLDNRNSPLHFGNGTRLTVT.

The chain links TRBV30 to TRBJ1-2, with 7 bases aligning to TRBD1. Trimming at V came to 2 bases and at J to 7 bases, leaving 10 bases not matched to a gene. Germline V CDR1 and CDR2: GTSNPN, SVGIG (reference sequence). There are 14 residues in the CDR3. CDR3: CAWSKGQTAVGYTF. The CDR3 DNA reads as TGTGCCTGGAGTAAGGGACAGACCGCAGTTGGCTACACCTTC.

CDR3 in amino acids: CASSFGRASGVGTQYF. In DNA, the CDR3 is TGTGCCAGCAGCTTCGGGCGAGCTAGCGGAGTGGGTACGCAGTATTTT. V is TRBV7-2 and J is TRBJ2-3, with 7 bases fitting TRBD2. Germline-derived CDR1 and CDR2 are SGHTA and FQGNSA. The V gene end was trimmed by 3 bases and the J gene end by 8 bases; junction bases not matched to a gene: 14. The CDR3 is made up of 16 amino acids.

V is TRBV18 and J is TRBJ2-7, with 8 bases matching TRBD2. Per germline, CDR1 KGHSH and CDR2 LQKENI. After removal of 0 bases from V and 3 bases from J, the junction contained 4 bases not matched to a gene. The CDR3 contains 15 residues. CDR3 bases: TGTGCCAGCTCACCACCCGTGACTAGCGTCTACGAGCAGTACTTC. It yields the protein CASSPPVTSVYEQYF.

The J gene is TRBJ2-6, the V gene TRBV13; 10 bases agree with TRBD1. Germline V lookup: CDR1 PRHDT, CDR2 FYEKMQ (reference sequence). The CDR3 is 16 amino acids. Trimming took 3 bases from V and 9 from J; bases not matched to a gene: 8. This chain's CDR3 is CASSFLTGGNVNVLTF. The CDR3 bases are TGTGCCAGCAGCTTCCTGACAGGGGGCAATGTCAACGTCCTGACTTTC.

The gene calls are TRBV7-2 and TRBJ2-3; 9 bases align to TRBD2. Germline CDR1 reads SGHTA; CDR2 reads FQGNSA. The length of the CDR3 is 16 residues. The ends lost 2 bases at V and 5 bases at J; junction bases unmatched: 8. CDR3 region: CASSLWGGGAGDTQYF. Written as DNA, the CDR3 is TGTGCCAGCAGCTTATGGGGCGGGGGGGCCGGAGATACGCAGTATTTT.

The V gene is TRBV10-1, the J gene TRBJ2-2; 8 nucleotides agree with TRBD1. This CDR3 contains 18 residues. Germline lookup yields CDR1 WNHNN and CDR2 SYGVQD (reference sequence). V lost 0 bases to trimming and J lost 4 bases; unmatched junction nucleotides: 10. The CDR3 nucleotides are TGCGCCAGCAGTGAGTCAGAGAGGGCAGGGGGCCGCACCGGGGAGCTGTTTTTT. Translated, it gives CASSESERAGGRTGELFF.

This clone turned up a few times. The CDR3 sequence: CASSQGRTNYGYTF. In nucleotides, the CDR3 is TGTGCCAGCAGCCAGGGCAGGACTAACTATGGCTACACCTTC. The rearrangement joins TRBV3-1 (or the pseudogene TRBV3-2) to TRBJ1-2; D is undetermined. V was shortened by 3 bases and J by 0 bases, with 8 bases between the two germline ends. The germline V gene has CDR1 LGHDT and CDR2 YNNKEL (reference sequence). The CDR3 has 14 amino acids.

The table lists this clone with a few counts. The chain joins TRBV18 to TRBJ2-1, with TRBD2 as a possible D gene (5 bases). Germline V gene lookup returns CDR1 KGHSH and CDR2 LQKENI. CDR3 length: 15 residues. Trimming removed 0 bases from V and 4 bases from J, with 10 bases in between. CDR3 sequence: CASSPPFGSYNEQFF. DNA of the CDR3: TGTGCCAGCTCACCACCGTTTGGGAGTTACAATGAGCAGTTCTTC.

This sequence joins TRBV9 and TRBJ2-3; no definite D call. Germline CDR1 is SGDLS and CDR2 is YYNGEE. V was shortened by 0 bases and J by 4 bases, with 12 bases between the two germline ends. The CDR3 extends over 15 amino acids. In nucleotides, the CDR3 is TGTGCCAGCAGCGTAGGGTTAGTAGCAGCAGATACGCAGTATTTT. It translates to CASSVGLVAADTQYF.

This chain uses TRBV4-2 with TRBJ1-2; D possibly corresponds to TRBD1 (6 bases). The CDR3 is 13 amino acids. The germline V and J ends were trimmed by 0 bases and 7 bases, with 9 bases remaining between them. Germline V gene sequence: CDR1 LGHNA, CDR2 YNFKEQ. The CDR3 bases are TGTGCCAGCAGCCAAGAACAGGGTCGTGGCTACACCTTC. It yields the protein CASSQEQGRGYTF.

In DNA form, the CDR3 reads TGTGCCAGCAGTTACAGCCTTCTGAACTATGGCTACACCTTC. Translated: CASSYSLLNYGYTF. The rearrangement joins TRBV6-2 or TRBV6-3 to TRBJ1-2; D not resolved. This CDR3 is 14 amino acids long. Trimming pared 2 bases from V and 2 bases from J, leaving 9 bases between. Germline V gene sequence: CDR1 MNHEY, CDR2 SVGEGT.

V and J are TRBV4-2 and TRBJ2-7; the match to TRBD1 covers 9 bases. Germline V gene data show CDR1 as LGHNA and CDR2 as YNFKEQ. The CDR3 totals 16 residues. V lost 4 bases, J lost 2 bases, and 9 bases stayed unmatched. The CDR3 coding sequence is TGTGCCAGCAGCCTTAACCCAGGACAGGGGACCTACGAGCAGTACTTC. Translating gives CASSLNPGQGTYEQYF.

The count of this clone is one. The V and J genes are TRBV10-3 and TRBJ1-1, with D possibly matching TRBD1 (5 bases). The CDR3 runs to 15 residues. V lost 11 bases and J 0 bases, leaving 19 bases between the germline ends. CDR1 ENHRY and CDR2 SYGVKD come from the germline V gene. The CDR3 reads CASQGVGGMNTEAFF. The CDR3 DNA reads TGTGCCTCGCAGGGTGTTGGGGGGATGAACACTGAAGCTTTCTTT.